Below are 5 T cell receptor beta chains sequenced from a single sample in a study of blood T cells in healthy people across ages. Alongside a J-beta primer mix, a sample-barcoded 5' primer served in a second PCR lasting roughly 7 to 11 cycles. In TCRdb, the 5' RACE reads were re-called with MiXCR into one record per CDR3 protein. Of approximately 760,000 distinct CDR3 sequences in the sample, 25% are singletons; the top ten hold 9.4%. Separately, the same data were catalogued under a study of T cells of mothers and their children.

The sample was blood. The source of these receptors is a boy under 18 in good health.

This sequence joins TRBV29-1 and TRBJ2-7; 7 bases are a match to TRBD1. J gave up 3 bases and V 8 bases, and 4 bases lay outside the gene matches. CDR1 is SQVTM, CDR2 ANQGSEA, per germline. This CDR3 has 11 residues. The CDR3 DNA reads TGCAGCCAGGGGGTCAACTACGAGCAGTACTTC. It yields the protein CSQGVNYEQYF.

This clonotype occurred a few times. V and J are TRBV7-3 and TRBJ2-7; TRBD2 agrees at 9 bases. This CDR3 has 15 amino acids. J was trimmed by 0 bases and V by 5 bases; bases with no gene match: 5. Germline assignment: CDR1 SGHTA and CDR2 FQGTGA. The CDR3 here is CASSLHSGSSYEQYF. The CDR3 region has the DNA TGTGCCAGCAGCCTCCATAGCGGGAGCTCCTACGAGCAGTACTTC. The variable domain in full, completed from reference TRBV7-3 and TRBJ2-7, reads GAGVSQTPSNKVTEKGKYVELRCDPISGHTALYWYRQSLGQGPEFLIYFQGTGAADDSGLPNDRFFAVRPEGSVSTLKIQRTERGDSAVYLCASSLHSGSSYEQYFGPGTRLTVT.

This clonotype was counted only a few times. This rearrangement joins TRBV29-1 to TRBJ1-2; possibly TRBD1 for D (6 bases). With 0 bases removed from V and 5 bases from J, the gap between germline ends came to 16 bases. Germline CDR1 and CDR2: SQVTM and ANQGSEA. The CDR3 contains 15 residues. The CDR3 loop is CSVEDRARGGYGYTF. In nucleotides, the CDR3 is TGCAGCGTTGAAGATCGGGCCAGGGGAGGATATGGCTACACCTTC.

The sample holds a few counts of this clonotype. This chain connects TRBV14 to TRBJ2-1; the D is unclear. CDR1 and CDR2 (germline): SGHDN, FVKESK. Trimming shortened V by 8 bases and J by 10 bases, and 21 bases separated the two germline ends. The CDR3 has 14 residues. For the CDR3, the DNA is TGTGCCAGCTCTCCATATTCTACGACCGGGGAGCAGTTCTTC. Residues: CASSPYSTTGEQFF.

This clonotype was seen a few times. The V gene is TRBV12-5, the J gene TRBJ1-2; weak D call: TRBD1 (5 bases). With 11 bases removed from V and 4 bases from J, the gap between germline ends came to 20 bases. The V gene's germline CDR1 is LGHNT and CDR2 FRNRAP. CDR3 length equals 14 residues. DNA of the CDR3: TGTGCTGCCTTTCATCTGGGGGATAGCTATGGCTACACCTTC. It encodes CAAFHLGDSYGYTF.